Listed here are 7 T cell receptor beta chains from one sample, sequenced in a study of T cells after yellow fever vaccination (dated 2019 in TCRdb). Library method: 5' RACE. Sequencing instrument: Illumina HiSeq 2500. TCRdb redid the processing of the public reads, applying fastp at Q25 and MiXCR, and retained in-frame beta chains. CDR3 protein sequences are deduplicated, and each keeps its most common genes and DNA. For this sample the table gives 500,000 to 550,000 distinct CDR3 sequences, of which just over 20% were detected only once. Around 17% of the sample comes from the top ten. Explained via the paper, the treatment or condition label denotes: live attenuated yellow fever vaccine strain. The sample was PBMCs, taken 20 to 25 days after the first yellow fever vaccination. The receptor set was obtained from a man aged 18 to 29 who received the YFV17D yellow fever vaccine.

V and J are TRBV12-3 or TRBV12-4 and TRBJ1-1, with TRBD1 identical over 8 bases. J lost 4 bases, V lost 3 bases, and 10 bases had no gene match. This CDR3 contains 16 residues. CDR3 coding DNA: TGTGCCAGCAGTTTTTGGGCAGGGGGCATGGGCACTGAAGCTTTCTTT. Encoded protein: CASSFWAGGMGTEAFF.

The rearrangement links TRBV12-3 or TRBV12-4 to TRBJ1-4, with D uncertain. The CDR3 loop spans 12 amino acids. Trimming took 7 bases from V and 8 from J, leaving 11 bases between them. CDR3 sequence: CASTRWREKLFF. The CDR3 DNA is TGTGCCAGCACCAGATGGAGGGAAAAACTGTTTTTT.

In its sample, this clonotype was seen a few times. The chain recombines TRBV5-1 with TRBJ2-3; 8 bases map to TRBD1. The CDR3 has 14 amino acids. Germline lookup yields CDR1 SGHRS and CDR2 YFSETQ. Trimming removed 3 bases from V and 6 bases from J; junction bases left unmatched: 6. The CDR3 DNA follows: TGCGCCAGCAGCTCAGGACAGGGTTGGGATACGCAGTATTTT. It is translated as CASSSGQGWDTQYF. Full variable domain (rest looked up from reference TRBV5-1 and TRBJ2-3): KAGVTQTPRYLIKTRGQQVTLSCSPISGHRSVSWYQQTPGQGLQFLFEYFSETQRNKGNFPGRFSGRQFSNSRSEMNVSTLELGDSALYLCASSSGQGWDTQYFGPGTRLTVL.

The chain links TRBV6-2 or TRBV6-3 to TRBJ2-2, with 13 bases identical to TRBD2. V lost 6 bases to trimming and J lost 2 bases; unmatched junction nucleotides: 3. The CDR3 loop spans 16 amino acids. CDR1 and CDR2 (germline): MNHEY, SVGEGT. CDR3 bases: TGTGCCAGCAGGCGACTAGCGGGGGGCAACACCGGGGAGCTGTTTTTT. As protein: CASRRLAGGNTGELFF.

Ten or more counts support this clonotype. The V gene is TRBV6-2 or TRBV6-3, the J gene TRBJ2-3; a weak D match, TRBD1 (5 bases). The CDR3 consists of 17 residues. Trimming left V 7 bases short and J 5 bases short, with 25 bases between. Germline values: CDR1 MNHEY, CDR2 SVGEGT. The CDR3 is CASIPPQGTDTGDTQYF. Here the CDR3 DNA reads TGTGCCAGCATTCCGCCCCAGGGTACCGACACAGGAGATACGCAGTATTTT.

J is TRBJ2-2 and V is TRBV5-1, with 11 nucleotides matching TRBD1. The V gene end was trimmed by 6 bases and the J gene end by 6 bases; junction bases not matched to a gene: 13. This CDR3 comprises 17 residues. Germline V lookup: CDR1 SGHRS, CDR2 YFSETQ. The chain's CDR3 is CASTNIPPGQGAGELFF. The CDR3 nucleotides are TGCGCCAGCACCAATATTCCTCCGGGACAGGGGGCCGGGGAGCTGTTTTTT.

This clonotype was seen at least ten times. The genes are TRBV7-9 and TRBJ1-1, with no clear D. Germline-derived CDR1 and CDR2 are SEHNR and FQNEAQ (reference sequence). The CDR3 totals 10 residues. V was shortened by 3 bases and J by 6 bases, with 2 bases between the two germline ends. The CDR3 nucleotides read TGTGCCAGCAGCTTCCCTGAAGCTTTCTTT. Translating it yields CASSFPEAFF. Full variable domain (remainder filled in from reference TRBV7-9 and TRBJ1-1): DTGVSQNPRHKITKRGQNVTFRCDPISEHNRLYWYRQTLGQGPEFLTYFQNEAQLEKSRLLSDRFSAERPKGSFSTLEIQRTEQGDSAMYLCASSFPEAFFGQGTRLTVV.